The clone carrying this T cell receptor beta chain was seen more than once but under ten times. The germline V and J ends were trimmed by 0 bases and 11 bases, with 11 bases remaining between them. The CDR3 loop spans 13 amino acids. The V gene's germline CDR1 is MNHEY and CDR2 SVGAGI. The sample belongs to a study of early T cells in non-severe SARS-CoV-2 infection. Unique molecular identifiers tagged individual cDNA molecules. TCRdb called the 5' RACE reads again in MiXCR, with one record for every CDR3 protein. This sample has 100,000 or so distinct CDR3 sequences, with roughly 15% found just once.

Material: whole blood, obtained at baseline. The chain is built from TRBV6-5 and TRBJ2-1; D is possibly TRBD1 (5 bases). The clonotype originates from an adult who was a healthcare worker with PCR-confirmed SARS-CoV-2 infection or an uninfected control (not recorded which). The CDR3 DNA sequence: TGTGCCAGCAGTTACTCGAGGACATTGCAGCAGTTCTTC. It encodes CASSYSRTLQQFF.